The TCR beta chain described here comes from a study of blood T cell repertoires in COVID-19. Repertoires were generated with immunoSEQ multiplex PCR, while TCRdb's copy carries only in-frame clones and drops some. The profile shows some 230,000 clones, approximately 78% of them singletons. Germline V gene data show CDR1 as SGHTS and CDR2 as YDEGEE. Trimming left V 1 base short and J 5 bases short, with 7 bases between. The CDR3 has 13 amino acids. V gene TRBV5-8 combines with J gene TRBJ2-1; tentatively, D is TRBD2 (6 bases). This clonotype was sampled from a woman of 80 years or more with COVID-19, enrolled during active disease. The sample taken for sequencing was peripheral blood. CDR3 region: CASSLWGDNEQFF. The CDR3 nucleotides read TGTGCCAGCAGCTTGTGGGGGGACAATGAGCAGTTCTTC.